This T cell receptor (beta chain) was identified in a study of CD8+ T cells in alopecia areata (dated by TCRdb to 2016 to 2018). As for the study more broadly: Treated patients were enrolled in an open-label pilot trial of oral tofacitinib, 5 to 10 mg twice daily, for moderate-to-severe alopecia areata. Tofacitinib was given for 6 to 18 months, followed by 6 months of follow-up off drug to assess delayed response and recurrence. In treated patients, disease severity was measured using the SALT score, which gives the percentage of scalp surface area affected. The study used high-throughput TCRbeta sequencing to examine T cell clonal expansion in alopecia areata, in both the C3H/HeJ mouse model and human patients. Scalp tissue and sorted CD4+ and CD8+ peripheral blood T cells from patchy and totalis/universalis alopecia areata patients and from healthy controls were covered by human TCRbeta sequencing. Biopsies were taken from tofacitinib-treated patients at baseline and at 4 and 24 weeks of treatment, and a later scalp biopsy was taken in several of the tofacitinib-treated patients. Scalp clonality was compared among normal scalp (n=4), patchy alopecia areata scalp (n=8), and alopecia totalis/universalis scalp (n=8). RNA came from the PAXgene miRNA kit for fixed scalp, the miRNeasy kit for PBMCs, and the RNeasy kit for mouse skin. immunoSEQ multiplex PCR using 35 Vbeta forward primers and 13 Jbeta reverse primers was used to amplify TCRbeta CDR3 regions.

On this clone itself: Which antigen it targets is not known. There are no base qualities to consult, and no much larger clone falls within one base. Other DNA sequences within the sample encode an identical CDR3.

The library was obtained by the immunoSEQ multiplex PCR assay. RNA was extracted from all samples and reverse transcribed into cDNA, which served as template for TCR sequencing. SuperScript III was used for first-strand cDNA synthesis, primed with a 2:1 mix of oligo-dT and random hexamers. A synthetic immune receptor repertoire was used to measure amplification bias, and any remaining bias was corrected computationally. Per the authors' processing: Raw reads were preprocessed to remove errors, and CDR3 was defined by IMGT conventions from the conserved cysteine to phenylalanine. Clonality was computed by normalizing Shannon entropy by log2 of the number of productive unique TCRs and subtracting the result from 1. Whether each scalp clone was CD4 or CD8 was inferred by checking scalp TCRbeta sequences against the CD4 and CD8 repertoires from sorted blood. In TCRdb, the immuneACCESS table is reduced to in-frame sequences with V and J assigned. These tables do not hold every clone; where another copy was compared, an unresolved V gene accounts for under half, and the others remain unexplained. V, J and clone size derive from that table, while D and trimming were established from the DNA sequence. Across this sample there are about 190,000 clones, with around 60% seen only once. 0.65% to 0.7% of the sample rests with the top ten.

Explained via the paper, the time point label denotes: 4 weeks on oral tofacitinib. Per the publication, the treatment or condition label means: oral pan-JAK inhibitor, 5-10 mg twice daily. From alopecia areata patients, peripheral blood was collected along with lesional scalp punch biopsies. After PBMCs were isolated by density centrifugation and stained for CD3, CD4 and CD8, a FACSAria was used to sort CD4+ and CD8+ T cells. CDR1 GTSNPN and CDR2 SVGIG were looked up in the germline V gene (reference sequence). From the cysteine up to the phenylalanine, the CDR3 has a length of 13 residues. The CDR3 DNA has 39 bases and is translated from base 1. A distance of 5 bases separates the germline ends of V and J, which lose 2 bases and 0 bases respectively. Summary of the overall study and its limitations: Because the treated cohort was small and had only one nonresponder, larger studies are needed to examine links between baseline CD8+ expansion and response. Tofacitinib significantly decreased scalp clonality and the number of expanded CD8+ clones among the top 100 scalp clones. During tofacitinib treatment, many expanded lesional clones remained in scalp and blood, and this persistence may partly explain relapse after treatment is stopped. Scalp TCR repertoire analysis is complicated because resident alphabeta T cells in normal human skin are also sequenced, whereas mouse skin is dominated by gammadelta T cells. Higher clonality and more expanded CD8+ clones were observed in lesional scalp than in normal scalp, particularly in alopecia totalis/universalis, a finding suggestive of antigenic drive. Shared TCR sequences between patients were less evident than in mice, which may be partly attributable to HLA diversity in the patient population.

The TCR sequence derives from a human donor with alopecia areata. The V and J segments used are TRBV30 and TRBJ1-5; no D gene call is confident. The material sequenced was CD4+ T cells sorted from blood, taken at week 4, from a patient treated with tofacitinib. DNA sequence: TGTGCCTGGAGTCCGGATAGCAATCAGCCCCAGCATTTT. It specifies CAWSPDSNQPQHF.